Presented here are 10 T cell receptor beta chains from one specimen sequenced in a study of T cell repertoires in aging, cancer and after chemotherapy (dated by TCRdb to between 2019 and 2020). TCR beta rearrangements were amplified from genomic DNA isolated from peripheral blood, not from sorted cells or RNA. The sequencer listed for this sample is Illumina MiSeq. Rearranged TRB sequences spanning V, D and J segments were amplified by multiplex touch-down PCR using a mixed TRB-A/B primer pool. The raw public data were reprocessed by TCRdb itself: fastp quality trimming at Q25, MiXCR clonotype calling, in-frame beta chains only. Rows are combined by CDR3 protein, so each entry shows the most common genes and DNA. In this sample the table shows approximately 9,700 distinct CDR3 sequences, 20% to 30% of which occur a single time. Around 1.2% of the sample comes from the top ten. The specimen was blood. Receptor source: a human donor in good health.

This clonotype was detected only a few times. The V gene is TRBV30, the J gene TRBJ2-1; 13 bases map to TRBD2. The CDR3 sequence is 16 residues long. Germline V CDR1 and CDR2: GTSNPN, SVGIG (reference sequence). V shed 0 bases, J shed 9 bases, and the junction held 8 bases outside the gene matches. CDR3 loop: CAWSVNWTSGSREQFF. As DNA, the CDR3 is TGTGCCTGGAGTGTAAACTGGACTAGCGGGAGCCGTGAGCAGTTCTTC.

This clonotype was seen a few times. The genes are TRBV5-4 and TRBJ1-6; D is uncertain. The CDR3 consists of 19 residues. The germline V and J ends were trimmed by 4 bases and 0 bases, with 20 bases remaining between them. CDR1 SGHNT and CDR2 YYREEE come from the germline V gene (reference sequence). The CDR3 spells CASSLSGSGHSSYNSPLHF. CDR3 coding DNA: TGTGCCAGCAGCCTCTCCGGTTCGGGCCACAGCTCCTATAATTCACCCCTCCACTTT.

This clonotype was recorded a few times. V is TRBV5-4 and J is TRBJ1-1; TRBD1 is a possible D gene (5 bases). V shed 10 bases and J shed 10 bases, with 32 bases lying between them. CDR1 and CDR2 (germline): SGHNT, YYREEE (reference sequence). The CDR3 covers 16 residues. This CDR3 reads CAQSEGGRAPGRTAFF. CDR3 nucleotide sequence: TGTGCCCAGAGCGAGGGTGGCAGGGCTCCTGGCCGAACAGCTTTCTTT.

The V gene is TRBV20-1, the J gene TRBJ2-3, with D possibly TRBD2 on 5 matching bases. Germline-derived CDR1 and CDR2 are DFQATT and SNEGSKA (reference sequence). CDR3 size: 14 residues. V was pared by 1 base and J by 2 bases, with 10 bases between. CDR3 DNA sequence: TGCAGTGCTAGAGTTGTGGGAGTCACAGATACGCAGTATTTT. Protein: CSARVVGVTDTQYF.

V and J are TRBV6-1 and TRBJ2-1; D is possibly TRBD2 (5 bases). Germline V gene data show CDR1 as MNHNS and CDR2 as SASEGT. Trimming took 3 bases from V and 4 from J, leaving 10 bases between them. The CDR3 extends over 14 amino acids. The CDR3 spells CASSDSGTYNEQFF. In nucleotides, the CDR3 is TGTGCCAGCAGTGACAGCGGCACGTACAATGAGCAGTTCTTC.

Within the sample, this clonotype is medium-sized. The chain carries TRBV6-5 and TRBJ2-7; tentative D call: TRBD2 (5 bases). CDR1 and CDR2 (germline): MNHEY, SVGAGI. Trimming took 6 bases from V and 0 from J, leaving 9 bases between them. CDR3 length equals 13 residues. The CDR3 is CASRAGGSYEQYF. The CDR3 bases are TGTGCCAGCAGGGCCGGAGGCTCCTACGAGCAGTACTTC.

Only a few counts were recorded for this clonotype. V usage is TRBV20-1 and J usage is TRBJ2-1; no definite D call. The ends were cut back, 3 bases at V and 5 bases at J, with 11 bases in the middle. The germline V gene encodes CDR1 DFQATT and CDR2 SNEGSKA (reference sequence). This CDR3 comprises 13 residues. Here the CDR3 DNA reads TGCAGTGCTAGTAGGGAAGTGGACAATGAGCAGTTCTTC. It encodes CSASREVDNEQFF.

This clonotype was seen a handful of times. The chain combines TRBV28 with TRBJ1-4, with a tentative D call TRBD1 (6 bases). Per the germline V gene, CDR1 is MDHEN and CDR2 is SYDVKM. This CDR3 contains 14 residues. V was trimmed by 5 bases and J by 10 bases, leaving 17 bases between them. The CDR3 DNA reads TGTGCCAGCAGTCCCCCAACCCTCAGGGGAAAACTGTTTTTT. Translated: CASSPPTLRGKLFF.

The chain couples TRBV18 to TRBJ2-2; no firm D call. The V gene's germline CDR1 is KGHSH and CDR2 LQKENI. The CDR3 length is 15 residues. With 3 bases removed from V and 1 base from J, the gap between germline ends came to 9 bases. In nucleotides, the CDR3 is TGTGCCAGCTCACCGAGGCCGGAGAACACCGGGGAGCTGTTTTTT. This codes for CASSPRPENTGELFF.

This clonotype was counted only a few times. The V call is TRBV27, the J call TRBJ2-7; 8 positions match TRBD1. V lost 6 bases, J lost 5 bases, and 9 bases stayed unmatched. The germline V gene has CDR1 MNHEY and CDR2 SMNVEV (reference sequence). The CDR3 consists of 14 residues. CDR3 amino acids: CASSPDRGGHEQYF. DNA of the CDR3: TGTGCCAGCAGCCCCGACAGGGGTGGACACGAGCAGTACTTC.